The next 24 T cell receptor beta chains were all read from a single sample in a study of T-cell reconstitution after alpha-beta-depleted transplantation in children. Using unique molecular identifiers, the investigators prepared the TCRbeta library. TCRdb reanalysed the PCR reads using MiXCR and keeps one entry per CDR3 protein. The sample holds hundreds of thousands of distinct CDR3 sequences, 11% seen once. The input for sequencing was PBMCs, taken before TCRalphabeta/CD19-depleted stem cell transplant. Source of these receptors: a child younger than two with acute myeloid leukemia, due to receive a stem cell transplant.

This clonotype has ten or more counts. The rearrangement joins TRBV28 to TRBJ2-3; 13 bases are shared with TRBD2. V lost 5 bases, J lost 5 bases, and 13 bases stayed unmatched. This CDR3 has 18 residues. Germline assignment: CDR1 MDHEN and CDR2 SYDVKM. CDR3 loop: CASSLRLAGGEGGDTQYF. The CDR3 DNA is TGTGCCAGCAGTCTCCGACTAGCGGGAGGTGAGGGGGGAGATACGCAGTATTTT.

This clonotype came up many times. The chain joins TRBV20-1 to TRBJ2-1; 12 nucleotides line up with TRBD2. The CDR3 contains 15 residues. V shed 5 bases, J shed 5 bases, and the junction held 7 bases outside the gene matches. Germline lookup yields CDR1 DFQATT and CDR2 SNEGSKA (reference sequence). CDR3 residues: CSAPLAGGPHNEQFF. In DNA, the CDR3 is TGCAGTGCTCCCCTAGCGGGAGGGCCCCACAATGAGCAGTTCTTC.

This clonotype occurred many times. The J gene is TRBJ2-7, the V gene TRBV5-5, with D unclear. The germline V gene has CDR1 SGHKS and CDR2 YYEKEE (reference sequence). V was trimmed by 2 bases and J by 6 bases, leaving 12 bases between them. CDR3 length: 13 residues. The CDR3 sequence is CASSFPHATEQYF. The CDR3 DNA follows: TGTGCCAGCAGCTTTCCCCACGCAACCGAGCAGTACTTC.

This clonotype was seen at least ten times. The chain combines TRBV12-3 or TRBV12-4 with TRBJ2-7; TRBD2 matches at 12 bases. V lost 7 bases to trimming and J lost 2 bases; unmatched junction nucleotides: 6. The CDR3 has 15 amino acids. For the CDR3, the DNA is TGTGCCAGCACCATAGGACTAGCGGGACCCTACGAGCAGTACTTC. Amino acid sequence: CASTIGLAGPYEQYF.

The chain is built from TRBV6-1 and TRBJ2-7; 9 nucleotides match TRBD2. The CDR3 extends over 15 amino acids. Germline V CDR1 and CDR2: MNHNS, SASEGT. Unmatched junction bases numbered 7, after V lost 7 bases and J lost 0 bases. For the CDR3, the DNA is TGTGCCAGCAACACGACTAGCGGAGCCTCCTACGAGCAGTACTTC. It specifies CASNTTSGASYEQYF.

The genes are TRBV7-2 and TRBJ2-1; the match to TRBD2 covers 13 bases. Trimming cost V 6 bases and J 5 bases; bases outside gene matches: 10. In germline, CDR1 is SGHTA, CDR2 FQGNSA. CDR3 length: 17 amino acids. CDR3 sequence reads: CASSDLTSGGLHNEQFF. CDR3 coding DNA: TGTGCCAGCAGTGACCTGACTAGCGGGGGGCTACACAATGAGCAGTTCTTC.

This clonotype was seen ten or more times. The gene calls are TRBV5-1 and TRBJ2-6; D gene uncertain. The germline V gene encodes CDR1 SGHRS and CDR2 YFSETQ. Trimming stripped 2 bases from V and 0 bases from J, with 6 bases between. This CDR3 has 15 residues. CDR3 nucleotides: TGCGCCAGCAGCTTCATAGCCTCTGGGGCCAACGTCCTGACTTTC. Translating it yields CASSFIASGANVLTF.

This clonotype was recorded at least ten times. J is TRBJ1-5 and V is TRBV5-1; no clear D gene. The V end lost 0 bases, the J end lost 2 bases, and 15 bases lay between the germline ends. CDR3 length: 17 residues. Germline V gives CDR1 SGHRS, CDR2 YFSETQ. The CDR3 region is CASSLDGGRAGNQPQHF. The CDR3 nucleotides read TGCGCCAGCAGCTTGGACGGCGGGAGGGCGGGCAATCAGCCCCAGCATTTT.

This clonotype was seen a few times. J is TRBJ2-3 and V is TRBV6-2 or TRBV6-3; the D gene could be TRBD1 or TRBD2 (5 bases each). This CDR3 has 13 amino acids. Germline V CDR1 and CDR2: MNHEY, SVGEGT. Trimming stripped 7 bases from V and 1 base from J, with 9 bases between. CDR3 nucleotide sequence: TGTGCCAGCAAGGGGACCCGCACAGATACGCAGTATTTT. Residues: CASKGTRTDTQYF.

This clonotype was picked up many times. J is TRBJ1-1 and V is TRBV29-1; 9 bases match TRBD1. Germline V lookup: CDR1 SQVTM, CDR2 ANQGSEA. Trimming cost V 7 bases and J 6 bases; bases outside gene matches: 12. The CDR3 extends over 14 amino acids. CDR3 residues: CSASRDRDVAEAFF. CDR3 DNA sequence: TGCAGCGCCTCGAGGGACAGGGATGTCGCTGAAGCTTTCTTT.

This clonotype was observed at least ten times. The V gene is TRBV30, the J gene TRBJ2-1; tentatively, D is TRBD2 (5 bases). This CDR3 region has 14 residues. V lost 2 bases to trimming and J lost 0 bases, with 8 bases between them. CDR1 is GTSNPN, CDR2 SVGIG, per germline (reference sequence). DNA for the CDR3: TGTGCCTGGAGTCGAGCGGTCTCCTACAATGAGCAGTTCTTC. This sequence encodes CAWSRAVSYNEQFF.

In its sample, this clonotype was seen many times. This chain joins TRBV7-2 and TRBJ2-7; 8 bases agree with TRBD1. The CDR3 is 12 amino acids. The ends lost 5 bases at V and 4 bases at J; junction bases unmatched: 1. Germline loops: CDR1 SGHTA, CDR2 FQGNSA. The CDR3 DNA reads TGTGCCAGCAGCCGGACAGGGTACGAGCAGTACTTC. This translates into CASSRTGYEQYF.

This clonotype was counted at least ten times. The rearrangement links TRBV24-1 to TRBJ2-7; 8 bases agree with TRBD2. The ends lost 2 bases at V and 5 bases at J; junction bases unmatched: 1. CDR3 length: 13 amino acids. Germline loops: CDR1 KGHDR, CDR2 SFDVKD. The CDR3 bases are TGTGCCACCAGTGATTCGGGACTAGACGAGCAGTACTTC. Its translation: CATSDSGLDEQYF.

This clonotype was detected many times. The chain uses TRBV12-3 or TRBV12-4 and TRBJ2-1; D gene ambiguous. The CDR3 is 11 residues long. V was shortened by 5 bases and J by 9 bases, with 8 bases between the two germline ends. For the CDR3, the DNA is TGTGCCAGCAGTACCTGGGGTGAGCAGTTCTTC. Protein product: CASSTWGEQFF.

J is TRBJ2-3 and V is TRBV11-1; no definite D call. This CDR3 contains 14 residues. Trimming pared 2 bases from V and 2 bases from J, leaving 8 bases between. The germline V gene encodes CDR1 SGHAT and CDR2 FQDESV (reference sequence). DNA for the CDR3: TGTGCCAGCAGCTTACGCGTGAACACAGATACGCAGTATTTT. Encoded protein: CASSLRVNTDTQYF.

This clonotype was found many times. The chain couples TRBV3-1 to TRBJ1-2, with 8 bases matching TRBD1. V shed 5 bases and J 6 bases; nucleotides not matched to a gene: 5. This CDR3 comprises 13 residues. Germline CDR1 reads LGHDT; CDR2 reads YNNKEL (reference sequence). CDR3 region: CASSYRGLDGYTF. For the CDR3, the DNA is TGTGCCAGCAGCTACAGGGGGTTAGATGGCTACACCTTC.

In this sample, this clonotype turned up many times. The V and J genes are TRBV12-3 or TRBV12-4 and TRBJ2-6, with TRBD2 identical over 8 bases. The CDR3 is 17 amino acids. Trimming took 5 bases from V and 0 from J; bases not matched to a gene: 6. The DNA of the CDR3 is TGTGCCAGCAGTCCAAGCCGGGGGGGCTCTGGGGCCAACGTCCTGACTTTC. It codes for CASSPSRGGSGANVLTF.

This clonotype was recorded at least ten times. The chain links TRBV5-1 to TRBJ2-6; D ambiguous. The length of the CDR3 is 16 residues. CDR1 is SGHRS, CDR2 YFSETQ, per germline. V shed 0 bases and J shed 2 bases, with 9 bases lying between them. CDR3 nucleotide sequence: TGCGCCAGCAGCTTGGGGAGCCCACCTGGGGCCAACGTCCTGACTTTC. This gives the protein CASSLGSPPGANVLTF.

The chain couples TRBV6-4 to TRBJ2-5, with a weak D call TRBD2 (6 bases). CDR3 length: 15 residues. Germline V gene data show CDR1 as MRHNA and CDR2 as SNTAGT. The V end lost 6 bases, the J end lost 1 base, and 15 bases lay between the germline ends. DNA of the CDR3: TGTGCCAGCAGACCCACGGCGGGGCCCCAAGAGACCCAGTACTTC. This translates into CASRPTAGPQETQYF.

In its sample, this clonotype was seen many times. This chain joins TRBV5-1 and TRBJ2-1; 13 nucleotides agree with TRBD2. Germline CDR1 SGHRS, CDR2 YFSETQ. The CDR3 is 16 amino acids. The trim removed 4 bases at V and 2 bases at J, leaving 3 bases unmatched. CDR3 amino acids: CASSVLAGGPYNEQFF. Written as DNA, the CDR3 is TGCGCCAGCAGCGTACTAGCGGGAGGGCCCTACAATGAGCAGTTCTTC.

This clonotype was seen many times. The chain links TRBV28 to TRBJ2-7; 11 nucleotides match TRBD2. The CDR3 spans 16 residues. In germline, CDR1 is MDHEN, CDR2 SYDVKM. J was trimmed by 2 bases and V by 6 bases; bases with no gene match: 9. CDR3 in DNA: TGTGCCAGCAGACTAGGGTCGACTAGCGGGGCCTACGAGCAGTACTTC. Translation: CASRLGSTSGAYEQYF.

This clonotype was picked up many times. V is TRBV5-5 and J is TRBJ2-3; 7 nucleotides align to TRBD2. V shed 1 base and J 3 bases; nucleotides not matched to a gene: 5. This CDR3 has 15 residues. The germline V gene encodes CDR1 SGHKS and CDR2 YYEKEE (reference sequence). CDR3 bases: TGTGCCAGCAGCTTGTATGGGAGGGCAACAGATACGCAGTATTTT. Amino acids: CASSLYGRATDTQYF.

The table lists this clonotype with many counts. This chain connects TRBV20-1 to TRBJ1-2, with 7 positions matching TRBD1. Unmatched junction bases numbered 5, after V lost 6 bases and J lost 7 bases. The CDR3 contains 11 residues. Germline CDR1 DFQATT, CDR2 SNEGSKA (reference sequence). As DNA, the CDR3 is TGCAGTGCCCCGACAGGGCCTGGCTACACCTTC. Translating gives CSAPTGPGYTF.

This clonotype turned up a few times. The genes are TRBV7-2 and TRBJ2-5; 7 bases agree with TRBD2. The V gene's germline CDR1 is SGHTA and CDR2 FQGNSA. V trimming: 1 base; J trimming: 5 bases; junction bases outside the gene matches: 7. CDR3 size: 15 residues. The CDR3 DNA reads as TGTGCCAGCAGCTTAGAATGGACTAGTCATGAGACCCAGTACTTC. Protein sequence: CASSLEWTSHETQYF.